The next 25 T cell receptor beta chains were all read from a single sample in a study of T cell changes during pregnancy in multiple sclerosis. Generated by immunoSEQ multiplex PCR, the TCRdb table keeps only in-frame clones and is missing some. The table shows under 55,000 clones, with 93% occurring only once. The sample here was peripheral blood, taken in the second trimester of pregnancy. These receptors were obtained from a female donor with multiple sclerosis, enrolled in a pregnancy study.

This chain joins TRBV4-3 and TRBJ2-7; possible D gene TRBD1, 5 bases. V lost 2 bases to trimming and J lost 0 bases, with 14 bases between them. CDR3 size: 16 residues. Germline lookup yields CDR1 LGHNA and CDR2 YSLEER. Written as DNA, the CDR3 is TGCGCCAGCAGCCAATCACAGGACACCTTCTCCTACGAGCAGTACTTC. Encoded protein: CASSQSQDTFSYEQYF.

The chain has TRBV15 and TRBJ2-3; 11 bases map to TRBD2. V gave up 2 bases and J gave up 2 bases; unmatched junction bases: 6. CDR1 is LNHNV and CDR2 is YYDKDF in the germline V gene (reference sequence). CDR3 length: 17 amino acids. In DNA form, the CDR3 reads TGTGCCACCAGCAGAACGCTAGCGGGAGGACTCACAGATACGCAGTATTTT. Encoded protein: CATSRTLAGGLTDTQYF. The full variable domain, its missing parts supplied by reference TRBV15 and TRBJ2-3, is DAMVIQNPRYQVTQFGKPVTLSCSQTLNHNVMYWYQQKSSQAPKLLFHYYDKDFNNEADTPDNFQSRRPNTSFCFLDIRSPGLGDTAMYLCATSRTLAGGLTDTQYFGPGTRLTVL.

This chain links TRBV6-7 with TRBJ2-7; D perhaps matches TRBD1 (5 bases). TRBV6-7 is noted as an ORF with a role that remains uncertain. This CDR3 has 14 residues. With 0 bases removed from V and 9 bases from J, the gap between germline ends came to 15 bases. CDR3 residues: CASSYSGQAQVQYF. In DNA form, the CDR3 reads TGTGCCAGCAGTTACTCCGGACAAGCCCAGGTGCAGTACTTC.

This chain connects TRBV5-4 to TRBJ2-1; 11 nucleotides agree with TRBD2. CDR3 length equals 15 residues. Germline loops: CDR1 SGHNT, CDR2 YYREEE (reference sequence). V shed 5 bases and J 9 bases; nucleotides not matched to a gene: 10. The CDR3 protein is CASSLAGGRAGEQFF. DNA of the CDR3: TGTGCCAGCAGTTTAGCGGGAGGGAGGGCGGGTGAGCAGTTCTTC.

The chain joins TRBV6-1 to TRBJ2-5; tentative D call: TRBD1 (6 bases). The better agreement between TRBJ2-7 and the DNA end casts doubt on the J call. The CDR3 totals 13 residues. Germline values: CDR1 MNHNS, CDR2 SASEGT. CDR3 amino acids: CASSERGGPEQYF. The CDR3 nucleotides are TGTGCCAGCAGTGAACGAGGGGGTCCCGAGCAGTACTTC.

The chain carries TRBV5-8 and TRBJ2-3, with TRBD2 matching over 8 bases. This CDR3 region has 16 residues. Germline V CDR1 and CDR2: SGHTS, YDEGEE. The V gene end was trimmed by 4 bases and the J gene end by 2 bases; junction bases not matched to a gene: 9. The chain's CDR3 is CASSPLPGGYTDTQYF. The CDR3 bases are TGTGCCAGCAGCCCGCTGCCGGGAGGGTACACAGATACGCAGTATTTT.

V gene TRBV11-3 combines with J gene TRBJ2-7; D uncertain. Germline lookup yields CDR1 SGHNT and CDR2 YENEEA. Trimming took 4 bases from V and 0 from J, leaving 7 bases between them. The CDR3 is 13 residues long. The CDR3 region is CASSSIPSYEQYF. The CDR3 nucleotides read TGTGCCAGCAGCTCCATCCCCTCCTACGAGCAGTACTTC. The full variable domain, with the rest looked up from reference TRBV11-3 and TRBJ2-7, is EAGVVQSPRYKIIEKKQPVAFWCNPISGHNTLYWYLQNLGQGPELLIRYENEEAVDDSQLPKDRFSAERLKGVDSTLKIQPAELGDSAVYLCASSSIPSYEQYFGPGTRLTVT.

This clone was counted only a few times. V gene TRBV4-2 combines with J gene TRBJ1-2, with no clear D. The length of the CDR3 is 14 residues. The germline V and J ends were trimmed by 1 base and 7 bases, with 13 bases remaining between them. Germline CDR1 LGHNA, CDR2 YNFKEQ. The CDR3 DNA sequence: TGTGCCAGCAGCCAAGGCCGGGAAAATTCTGGCTACACCTTC. This codes for CASSQGRENSGYTF.

V gene TRBV19 combines with J gene TRBJ1-5; tentative D call: TRBD1 (5 bases). With 1 base removed from V and 3 bases from J, the gap between germline ends came to 10 bases. CDR1 is LNHDA, CDR2 SQIVND, per germline (reference sequence). The CDR3 loop spans 15 amino acids. CDR3 residues: CASSIVRQLNQPQHF. As DNA, the CDR3 is TGTGCCAGTAGTATAGTACGACAGCTCAATCAGCCCCAGCATTTT.

In DNA form, the CDR3 reads TGTGCCAGTAGCATAAGTGACAGGGCGGAGACCCAGTACTTC. This encodes CASSISDRAETQYF. The V and J genes are TRBV19 and TRBJ2-5; 7 bases line up with TRBD1. The V segment lost 6 bases and the J segment 5 bases; nucleotides outside the gene matches: 9. This CDR3 contains 14 residues. CDR1 and CDR2 from the germline V gene are LNHDA and SQIVND (reference sequence).

The V and J genes are TRBV27 and TRBJ2-7; TRBD2 agrees at 15 bases. Germline V CDR1 and CDR2: MNHEY, SMNVEV (reference sequence). Losses at the gene ends were 1 base for V and 9 bases for J; bases not matched to a gene: 10. The length of the CDR3 is 17 residues. The CDR3, as DNA: TGTGCCAGCAGTTTATGGGCTGGACTAGCGGGAGGGCGAGGGCAGTACTTC. Translated: CASSLWAGLAGGRGQYF.

This clone showed up just once. The gene calls are TRBV5-1 and TRBJ1-1; no definite D call. Between the trimmed V and J ends, which lost 1 base and 4 bases, there was a span of 14 bases. CDR1 is SGHRS, CDR2 YFSETQ, per germline. The CDR3 loop spans 15 amino acids. The CDR3 DNA reads as TGCGCCAGCAGCTTGTCGTCGAGCCGTACCACTGAAGCTTTCTTT. Its protein product is CASSLSSSRTTEAFF.

The chain couples TRBV15 to TRBJ2-2; 7 nucleotides match TRBD2. Per germline, CDR1 LNHNV and CDR2 YYDKDF (reference sequence). This CDR3 is built from 15 residues. V was clipped by 4 bases and J by 3 bases; unmatched bases: 5. CDR3 nucleotide sequence: TGTGCCACCAGCACGGGACTATCTGACACCGGGGAGCTGTTTTTT. As protein: CATSTGLSDTGELFF.

The chain has TRBV5-1 and TRBJ2-2; 8 bases are a match to TRBD1. Losses at the gene ends were 4 bases for V and 7 bases for J; bases not matched to a gene: 12. The CDR3 runs 16 residues. The germline V gene encodes CDR1 SGHRS and CDR2 YFSETQ. Here the CDR3 DNA reads TGCGCCAGCAGCGAAGGATGGACAGGGAACGTCGGGGAGCTGTTTTTT. Amino acids: CASSEGWTGNVGELFF. The complete variable domain, with remaining parts taken from reference TRBV5-1 and TRBJ2-2, reads KAGVTQTPRYLIKTRGQQVTLSCSPISGHRSVSWYQQTPGQGLQFLFEYFSETQRNKGNFPGRFSGRQFSNSRSEMNVSTLELGDSALYLCASSEGWTGNVGELFFGEGSRLTVL.

The V and J genes are TRBV4-3 and TRBJ2-7; possibly TRBD1 for D (5 bases). The CDR3 is 15 residues long. Trimming cost V 2 bases and J 5 bases, with 16 bases left between them. Germline lookup yields CDR1 LGHNA and CDR2 YSLEER. CDR3 sequence (DNA): TGCGCCAGCAGCCAATCTTCATGGGGCCCCGACGAGCAGTACTTC. Its protein product is CASSQSSWGPDEQYF.

The chain carries TRBV5-1 and TRBJ2-7; the match to TRBD1 covers 11 bases. The CDR3 sequence is 17 residues long. Per germline, CDR1 SGHRS and CDR2 YFSETQ. Losses at the gene ends were 4 bases for V and 1 base for J; bases not matched to a gene: 10. The DNA of the CDR3 is TGCGCCAGCAGCCAAGGACAGGGGGCGATTTGGTCCTACGAGCAGTACTTC. This translates into CASSQGQGAIWSYEQYF.

The chain is built from TRBV11-3 and TRBJ2-5, with 10 nucleotides matching TRBD1. CDR3 length: 16 residues. Germline V gene data show CDR1 as SGHNT and CDR2 as YENEEA. Trimming cost V 0 bases and J 5 bases; bases outside gene matches: 6. For the CDR3, the DNA is TGTGCCAGCAGCTTAGAGGGGACAGGGGCCAGGGAGACCCAGTACTTC. Amino acids: CASSLEGTGARETQYF.

The CDR3 is CASSDLGGLGYEQYF. CDR3 sequence (DNA): TGTGCCAGCAGTGACCTTGGCGGGCTAGGCTACGAGCAGTACTTC. The chain links TRBV6-1 to TRBJ2-7, with D maybe TRBD2 (5 bases). Trimming removed 3 bases at V and 3 bases at J, with 15 bases between. Germline CDR1 is MNHNS and CDR2 is SASEGT. This CDR3 spans 15 amino acids.

V usage is TRBV18 and J usage is TRBJ1-1, with D possibly being TRBD1 (5 bases). Trimming pared 3 bases from V and 2 bases from J, leaving 13 bases between. Germline V gives CDR1 KGHSH, CDR2 LQKENI. The CDR3 covers 15 residues. The CDR3 here is CASSPGRGVNTEAFF. The CDR3, as DNA: TGTGCCAGCTCACCCGGCCGGGGGGTAAACACTGAAGCTTTCTTT.

The gene calls are TRBV7-9 and TRBJ2-2; the match to TRBD2 covers 8 bases. V shed 1 base, J shed 4 bases, and the junction held 5 bases outside the gene matches. The CDR3 contains 16 residues. Germline values: CDR1 SEHNR, CDR2 FQNEAQ (reference sequence). The CDR3 here is CASSLGLAGITGELFF. CDR3 bases: TGTGCCAGCAGCTTAGGGCTAGCGGGCATCACCGGGGAGCTGTTTTTT.

The CDR3 region is CATSRARVLSNQPQHF. CDR3 bases: TGTGCCACCAGCAGAGCGAGGGTATTGAGCAATCAGCCCCAGCATTTT. The V gene is TRBV15, the J gene TRBJ1-5; D ambiguous. The CDR3 spans 16 residues. The V end was cut by 1 base, the J end by 1 base, with 11 bases between. Germline V gives CDR1 LNHNV, CDR2 YYDKDF (reference sequence).

This chain connects TRBV19 to TRBJ2-3; tentative D call: TRBD1 (6 bases). V was trimmed by 3 bases and J by 4 bases, leaving 11 bases between them. This CDR3 has 14 residues. Germline V gene lookup returns CDR1 LNHDA and CDR2 SQIVND (reference sequence). CDR3 residues: CASSIVPGADTQYF. The CDR3 DNA sequence: TGTGCCAGTAGTATCGTACCAGGGGCAGATACGCAGTATTTT. Full variable domain (rest looked up from reference TRBV19 and TRBJ2-3): DGGITQSPKYLFRKEGQNVTLSCEQNLNHDAMYWYRQDPGQGLRLIYYSQIVNDFQKGDIAEGYSVSREKKESFPLTVTSAQKNPTAFYLCASSIVPGADTQYFGPGTRLTVL.

The rearrangement joins TRBV6-6 to TRBJ1-5; no clear D gene. V was clipped by 0 bases and J by 3 bases, with 9 bases between them. Germline V gene lookup returns CDR1 MNHNY and CDR2 SVGAGI (reference sequence). The CDR3 length is 15 residues. The CDR3 sequence is CASSYSLVDNQPQHF. The CDR3 bases are TGTGCCAGCAGTTACTCGCTAGTGGACAATCAGCCCCAGCATTTT.

This clone was recorded only once. The chain employs TRBV7-6 and TRBJ2-2, with a tentative D call TRBD1 (6 bases). The V gene lost 3 bases and the J gene lost 6 bases, with 17 bases spanning the gap. The length of the CDR3 is 16 residues. Looked up from germline, CDR1 is SGHVS and CDR2 is FNYEAQ. The DNA for the CDR3 is TGTGCCAGCAGCTTTGCGAGGGGGAGAGAATCCGGGGAGCTGTTTTTT. Translation: CASSFARGRESGELFF.

J is TRBJ2-7 and V is TRBV6-5; a weak D match, TRBD1 (5 bases). Between the trimmed V and J ends, which lost 8 bases and 5 bases, there was a span of 10 bases. The CDR3 has 11 amino acids. In germline, CDR1 is MNHEY, CDR2 SVGAGI. As DNA, the CDR3 is TGTGCCAGCGGGGCGCTCGACGAGCAGTACTTC. Encoded protein: CASGALDEQYF.